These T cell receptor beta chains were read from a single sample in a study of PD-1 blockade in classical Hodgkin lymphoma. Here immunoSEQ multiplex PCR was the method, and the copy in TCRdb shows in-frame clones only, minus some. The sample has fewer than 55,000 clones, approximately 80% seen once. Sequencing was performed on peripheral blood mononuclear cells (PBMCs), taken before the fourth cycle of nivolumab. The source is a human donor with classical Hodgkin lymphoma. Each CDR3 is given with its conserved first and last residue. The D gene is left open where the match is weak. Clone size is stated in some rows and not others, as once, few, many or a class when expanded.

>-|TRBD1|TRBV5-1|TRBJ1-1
CASSSSTGGTEAFF
TGCGCCAGCAGCTCCTCTACAGGGGGGACTGAAGCTTTCTTT
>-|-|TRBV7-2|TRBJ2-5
CASSWSPNWGYETQYF
TGTGCCAGCAGCTGGTCTCCAAATTGGGGGTACGAGACCCAGTACTTC
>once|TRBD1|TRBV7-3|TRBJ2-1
CASSPRGQGSYNEQFF
TGTGCCAGCAGCCCCAGGGGGCAGGGCTCCTACAATGAGCAGTTCTTC
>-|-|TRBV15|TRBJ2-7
CATSRDPPGNIAYEQYF
TGTGCCACCAGCAGAGATCCGCCAGGGAACATAGCCTACGAGCAGTACTTC
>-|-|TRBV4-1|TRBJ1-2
CASSLISGEYGYTF
TGCGCCAGCAGCCTCATATCAGGGGAGTATGGCTACACCTTC
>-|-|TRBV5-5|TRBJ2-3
CASTWRGEQGDTQYF
TGTGCCAGCACCTGGCGTGGGGAGCAGGGGGATACGCAGTATTTT
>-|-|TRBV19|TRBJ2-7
CASSNAYEQYF
TGTGCCAGTAGTAACGCCTACGAGCAGTACTTC
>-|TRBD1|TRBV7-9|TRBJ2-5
CASSPWTGEETQYF
TGTGCCAGCAGCCCATGGACAGGGGAAGAGACCCAGTACTTC
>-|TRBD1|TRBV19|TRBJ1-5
CASRTGMDSNQPQHF
TGTGCCAGTAGGACAGGGATGGATAGCAATCAGCCCCAGCATTTT
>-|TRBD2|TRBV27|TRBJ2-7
CASSPRSTSGRAHEQYF
TGTGCCAGCAGTCCTAGGTCCACTAGCGGGAGGGCCCACGAGCAGTACTTC
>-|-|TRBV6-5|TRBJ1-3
CASSPGTVGNTIYF
TGTGCCAGCAGTCCCGGGACGGTTGGGAACACCATATATTTT
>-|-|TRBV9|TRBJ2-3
CASSTGTALRTDTQYF
TGTGCCAGCAGCACCGGGACGGCACTACGCACAGATACGCAGTATTTT
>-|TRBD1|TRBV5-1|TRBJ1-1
CASSLQGAPRGTEAFF
TGCGCCAGCAGCTTGCAGGGGGCCCCGAGGGGCACTGAAGCTTTCTTT
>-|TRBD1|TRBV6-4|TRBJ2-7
CASSDHGDSPEQYF
TGTGCCAGCAGTGACCACGGGGACAGCCCTGAGCAGTACTTC
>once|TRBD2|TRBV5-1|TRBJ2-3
CASSLAASGHSTDTQYF
TGCGCCAGCAGCTTGGCGGCTAGCGGGCATAGCACAGATACGCAGTATTTT
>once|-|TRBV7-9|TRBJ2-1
CASSRTVQAYNEQFF
TGTGCCAGCAGCCGGACCGTACAGGCCTACAATGAGCAGTTCTTC
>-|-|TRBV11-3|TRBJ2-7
CASSLGGGREQYF
TGTGCCAGCAGCCTTGGGGGGGGCCGCGAGCAGTACTTC
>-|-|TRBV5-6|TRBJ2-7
CASSLVGQGYYEQYF
TGTGCCAGCAGCTTGGTAGGCCAGGGATACTACGAGCAGTACTTC
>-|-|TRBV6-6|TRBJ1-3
CASSYMSISGNTIYF
TGTGCCAGCAGTTACATGAGTATTTCTGGAAACACCATATATTTT
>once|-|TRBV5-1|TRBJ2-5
CASSPQFGQEETQYF
TGCGCCAGCAGCCCACAATTTGGCCAAGAAGAGACCCAGTACTTC
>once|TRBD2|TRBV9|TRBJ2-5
CASSVSSGGETQYF
TGTGCCAGCAGCGTATCTAGCGGGGGGGAGACCCAGTACTTC
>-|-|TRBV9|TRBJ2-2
CASSVAGVSLSGDRVDAGELFF
TGTGCCAGCAGCGTAGCGGGGGTTTCGTTAAGTGGAGACAGAGTGGACGCCGGGGAGCTGTTTTTT
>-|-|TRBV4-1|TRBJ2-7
CASSEAYEQYF
TGCGCCAGCAGCGAGGCCTACGAGCAGTACTTC
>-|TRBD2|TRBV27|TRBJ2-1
CASSLAGGYNEQFF
TGTGCCAGCAGTTTAGCGGGAGGGTACAATGAGCAGTTCTTC
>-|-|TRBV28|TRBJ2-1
CASSTKPGSYNEQFF
TGTGCCAGCAGTACCAAGCCGGGCTCCTACAATGAGCAGTTCTTC
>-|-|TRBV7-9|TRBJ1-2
CASSTPGLVERMAGYTF
TGTGCCAGCAGCACCCCGGGGCTGGTGGAGAGAATGGCTGGCTACACCTTC
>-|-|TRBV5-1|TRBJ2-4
CASSLAQGGLNIQYF
TGCGCCAGCAGCTTGGCACAGGGCGGGTTGAACATTCAGTACTTC
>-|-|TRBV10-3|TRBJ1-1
CAITRDLNTEAFF
TGTGCCATTACAAGGGATTTGAACACTGAAGCTTTCTTT
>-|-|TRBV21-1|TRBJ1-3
CASSFKDRRAIYF
TGTGCCAGCAGTTTTAAGGACCGCCGGGCCATATATTTT
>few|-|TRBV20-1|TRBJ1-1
CSAREQGPRF
TGCAGTGCTAGAGAACAGGGACCACGCTTT
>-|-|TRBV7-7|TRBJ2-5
CASSLASQETQYF
TGTGCCAGCAGCTTAGCCAGTCAAGAGACCCAGTACTTC
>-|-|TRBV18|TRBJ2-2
CASSPPDKELFF
TGTGCCAGCTCACCCCCGGACAAGGAGCTGTTTTTT
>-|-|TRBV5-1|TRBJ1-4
CASSLLDAGRDEKLFF
TGCGCCAGCAGCTTGCTAGATGCGGGCAGGGATGAAAAACTGTTTTTT
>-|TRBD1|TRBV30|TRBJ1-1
CAWRDRGNTEAFF
TGTGCCTGGAGGGACAGGGGAAACACTGAAGCTTTCTTT
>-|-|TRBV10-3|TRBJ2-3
CAISAEGPDTQYF
TGTGCCATCAGTGCGGAGGGCCCAGATACGCAGTATTTT
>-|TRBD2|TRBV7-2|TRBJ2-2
CASTRAGGGNTGELFF
TGTGCCAGCACCCGAGCGGGGGGAGGGAACACCGGGGAGCTGTTTTTT
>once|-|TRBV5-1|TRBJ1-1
CASSPITGGLGFFF
TGCGCCAGCAGCCCAATAACCGGGGGTTTGGGCTTTTTCTTT
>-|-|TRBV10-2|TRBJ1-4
CASKVGRTNEKLFF
TGCGCCAGCAAGGTTGGGCGGACTAATGAAAAACTGTTTTTT
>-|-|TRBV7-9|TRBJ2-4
CASSLAGTKNIQYF
TGTGCCAGCAGCTTAGCGGGAACCAAAAACATTCAGTACTTC
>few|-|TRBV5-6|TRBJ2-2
CASSSPWAGTGELFF
TGTGCCAGCAGCTCTCCTTGGGCAGGGACCGGGGAGCTGTTTTTT
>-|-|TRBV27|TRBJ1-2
CASSLSRGNGYTF
TGTGCCAGCAGTTTATCGCGGGGGAATGGCTACACCTTC
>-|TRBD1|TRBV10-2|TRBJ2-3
CASSATGGVADTQYF
TGCGCCAGCAGTGCTACAGGGGGCGTAGCAGATACGCAGTATTTT
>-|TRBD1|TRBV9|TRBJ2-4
CASSAQWTGNIQYF
TGTGCCAGCAGCGCCCAATGGACAGGGAACATTCAGTACTTC